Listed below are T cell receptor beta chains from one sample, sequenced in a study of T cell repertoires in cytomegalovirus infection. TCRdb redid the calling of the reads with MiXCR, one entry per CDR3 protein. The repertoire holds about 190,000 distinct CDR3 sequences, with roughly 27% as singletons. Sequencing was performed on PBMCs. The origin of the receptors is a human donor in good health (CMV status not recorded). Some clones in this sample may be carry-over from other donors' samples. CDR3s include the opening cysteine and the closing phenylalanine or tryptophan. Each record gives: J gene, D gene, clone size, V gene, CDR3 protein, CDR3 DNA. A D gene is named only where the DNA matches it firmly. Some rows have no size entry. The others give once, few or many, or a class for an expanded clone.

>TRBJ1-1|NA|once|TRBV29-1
CSVVQGTEAFF
TGCAGCGTTGTGCAGGGCACTGAAGCTTTCTTT
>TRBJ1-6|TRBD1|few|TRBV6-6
CASSRTGLSNSPLHF
TGTGCCAGCAGTCGGACAGGGTTAAGTAATTCACCCCTCCACTTT
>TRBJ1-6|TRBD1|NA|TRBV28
CASSPGQGYSPLHF
TGTGCCAGCAGCCCCGGACAGGGTTATTCACCCCTCCACTTT
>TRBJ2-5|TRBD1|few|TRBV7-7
CASSADRDSETQYF
TGTGCTAGCAGCGCCGACCGGGACAGCGAGACCCAGTACTTC
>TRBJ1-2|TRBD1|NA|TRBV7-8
CASSLAGTGKGYTF
TGTGCCAGCAGCTTAGCAGGGACAGGGAAAGGCTACACCTTC
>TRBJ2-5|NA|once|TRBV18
CASSPLHQTDQETQYF
TGTGCCAGCTCACCACTCCACCAGACAGATCAAGAGACCCAGTACTTC
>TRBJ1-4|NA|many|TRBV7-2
CASSSGRSNEKLFF
TGTGCCAGCAGCTCAGGACGGTCTAATGAAAAACTGTTTTTT
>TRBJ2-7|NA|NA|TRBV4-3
CASSQDLRTGGGLSYEQYF
TGCGCCAGCAGCCAAGACCTAAGAACGGGAGGGGGCCTTTCCTACGAGCAGTACTTC
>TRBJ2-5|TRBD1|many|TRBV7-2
CASSQDRRETQYF
TGTGCCAGCAGTCAGGACAGGAGAGAGACCCAGTACTTC
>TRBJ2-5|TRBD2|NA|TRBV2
CASSVAAGGDQETQYF
TGTGCCAGCAGTGTAGCAGCGGGGGGCGATCAAGAGACCCAGTACTTC
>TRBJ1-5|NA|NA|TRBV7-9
CASSIEGNQPQHF
TGTGCCAGCAGCATTGAGGGCAACCAGCCCCAGCATTTT
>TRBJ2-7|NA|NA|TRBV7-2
CASSLAVRKVNEHYF
TGTGCCAGCAGCTTAGCGGTCAGGAAGGTCAACGAGCATTACTTC
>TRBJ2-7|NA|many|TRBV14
CASSQDFIYEQYF
TGTGCCAGCAGCCAAGATTTCATCTACGAGCAGTACTTC
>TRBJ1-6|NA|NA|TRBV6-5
CASRLLQENSYNSPLHF
TGTGCCAGCAGATTACTACAGGAGAACTCCTATAATTCACCCCTCCACTTT